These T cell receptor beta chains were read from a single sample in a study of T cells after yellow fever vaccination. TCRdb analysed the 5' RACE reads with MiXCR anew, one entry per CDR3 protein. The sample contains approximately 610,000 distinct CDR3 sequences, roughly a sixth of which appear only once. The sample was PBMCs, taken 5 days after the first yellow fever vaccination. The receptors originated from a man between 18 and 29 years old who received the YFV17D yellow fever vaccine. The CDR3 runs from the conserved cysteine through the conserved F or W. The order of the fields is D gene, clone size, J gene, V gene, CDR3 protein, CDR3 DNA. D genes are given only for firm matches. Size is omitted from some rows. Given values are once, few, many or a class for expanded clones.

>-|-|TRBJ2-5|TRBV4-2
CASSQDSGTGSETQYF
TGTGCCAGCAGCCAAGATAGTGGTACTGGGTCCGAGACCCAGTACTTC
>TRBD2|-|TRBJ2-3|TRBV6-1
CASPPSGGYRNFDTQYF
TGTGCCAGCCCCCCTAGCGGGGGCTACAGAAATTTTGATACGCAGTATTTT
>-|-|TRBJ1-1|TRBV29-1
CSVTGHYTEAFF
TGCAGCGTGACTGGACACTACACTGAAGCTTTCTTT
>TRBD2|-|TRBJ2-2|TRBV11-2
CASSEGLLAGGSPGELFF
TGTGCCAGCAGCGAAGGGCTCTTAGCGGGGGGCTCACCTGGGGAGCTGTTTTTT
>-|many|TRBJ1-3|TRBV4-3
CASSQGGWRVDTIYF
TGCGCCAGCAGCCAAGGCGGTTGGAGGGTGGACACCATATATTTT
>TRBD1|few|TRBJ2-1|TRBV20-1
CSAREPGQGGHEQFF
TGCAGTGCTAGAGAGCCGGGACAGGGGGGGCATGAGCAGTTCTTC
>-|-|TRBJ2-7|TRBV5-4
CASSSQAGYEQYF
TGTGCCAGCAGCTCACAGGCGGGCTACGAGCAGTACTTC
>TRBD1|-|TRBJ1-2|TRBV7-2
CASSSTGENYGYTF
TGTGCCAGCAGCTCGACAGGGGAAAACTATGGCTACACCTTC
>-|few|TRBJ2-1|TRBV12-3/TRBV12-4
CASSLLVGGFDNEQFF
TGTGCCAGCAGTTTATTAGTGGGGGGTTTTGACAATGAGCAGTTCTTC
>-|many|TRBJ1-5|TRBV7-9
CASSSRDSNQPQHF
TGTGCCAGCAGCTCCCGGGACAGCAATCAGCCCCAGCATTTT
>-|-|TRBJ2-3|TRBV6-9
CASSYDPGVDTQYF
TGTGCCAGCAGTTATGACCCCGGCGTAGATACGCAGTATTTT
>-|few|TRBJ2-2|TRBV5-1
CASSFVRGGELFF
TGCGCCAGCAGCTTCGTTCGGGGCGGGGAGCTGTTTTTT
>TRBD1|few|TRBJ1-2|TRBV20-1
CSASGQARPPRSYGYTF
TGCAGTGCGTCGGGACAGGCACGTCCTCCCCGTTCCTATGGCTACACCTTC
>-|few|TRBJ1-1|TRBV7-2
CASSSTNMNTEAFF
TGTGCCAGCAGCTCGACAAACATGAACACTGAAGCTTTCTTT
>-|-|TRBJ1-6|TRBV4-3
CASSQDRQSSYNSPLHF
TGCGCCAGCAGCCAAGATCGTCAGAGCTCCTATAATTCACCCCTCCACTTT
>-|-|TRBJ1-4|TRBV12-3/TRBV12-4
CASSFGSVEKLFF
TGTGCCAGCAGTTTCGGGTCCGTGGAAAAACTGTTTTTT
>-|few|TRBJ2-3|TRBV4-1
CASSQGSPRMQYF
TGCGCCAGCAGCCAAGGTAGTCCCAGAATGCAGTATTTT
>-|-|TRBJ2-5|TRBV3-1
CASSHSEAQETQYF
TGTGCCAGCAGCCACTCCGAAGCCCAAGAGACCCAGTACTTC
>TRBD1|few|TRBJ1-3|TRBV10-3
CAIERSGTEHGGNTIYF
TGTGCCATAGAAAGGTCGGGGACAGAGCACGGTGGAAACACCATATATTTT
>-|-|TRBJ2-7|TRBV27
CASSLFPGYREQYF
TGTGCCAGCAGTTTGTTTCCGGGGTATCGCGAGCAGTACTTC
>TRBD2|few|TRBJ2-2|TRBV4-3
CASSQRGLAGVTTGELFF
TGCGCCAGCAGCCAGAGGGGACTAGCGGGGGTTACCACCGGGGAGCTGTTTTTT
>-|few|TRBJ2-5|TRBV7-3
CASSSPPYETQYF
TGTGCCAGCAGCTCACCCCCCTACGAGACCCAGTACTTC
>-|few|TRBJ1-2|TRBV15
CATSRDLDTSNYGYTF
TGTGCCACCAGCAGAGATCTGGATACCTCTAACTATGGCTACACCTTC
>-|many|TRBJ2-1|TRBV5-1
CASTRGDNNEQFF
TGCGCCAGCACCCGGGGGGACAACAATGAGCAGTTCTTC
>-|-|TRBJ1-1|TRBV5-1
CASSSSRQDTEAFF
TGCGCCAGCAGCTCGTCCCGACAGGACACTGAAGCTTTCTTT
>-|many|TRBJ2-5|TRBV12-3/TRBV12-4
CASSLRGARETQYF
TGTGCCAGCAGTTTACGTGGGGCCAGAGAGACCCAGTACTTC
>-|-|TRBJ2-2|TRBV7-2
CASSFYSNTGELFF
TGTGCCAGCAGCTTTTACTCCAACACCGGGGAGCTGTTTTTT
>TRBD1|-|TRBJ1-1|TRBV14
CASSHARGPTYTEAFF
TGTGCCAGCAGCCATGCCAGGGGGCCAACCTACACTGAAGCTTTCTTT
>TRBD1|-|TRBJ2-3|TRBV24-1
CATSDWGQGRDLQRRDTQYF
TGTGCCACCAGTGATTGGGGACAGGGCCGGGATCTACAGCGAAGGGATACGCAGTATTTT
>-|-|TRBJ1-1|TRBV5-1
CASSLEQDTEAFF
TGCGCCAGCAGCTTGGAGCAGGACACTGAAGCTTTCTTT
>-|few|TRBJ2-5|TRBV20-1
CSARGPSGRRETQYF
TGCAGTGCTAGAGGGCCATCGGGGAGGAGGGAGACCCAGTACTTC
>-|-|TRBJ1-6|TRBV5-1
CASSFGPGYSPLHF
TGCGCCAGCAGCTTCGGCCCCGGCTATTCACCCCTCCACTTT
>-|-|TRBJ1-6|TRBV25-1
CASRGLSSYNSPLHF
TGTGCCAGCAGGGGTCTCAGCTCCTATAATTCACCCCTCCACTTT
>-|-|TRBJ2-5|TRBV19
CASSSSWRRKETQYF
TGTGCCAGTAGTAGCAGCTGGAGGAGAAAAGAGACCCAGTACTTC
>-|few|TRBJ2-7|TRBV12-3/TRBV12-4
CASSFIAYEQYF
TGTGCCAGCAGTTTTATCGCCTACGAGCAGTACTTC
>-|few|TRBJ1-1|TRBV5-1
CASSLVSGVVNTEAFF
TGCGCCAGCAGCTTGGTGTCAGGCGTCGTGAACACTGAAGCTTTCTTT
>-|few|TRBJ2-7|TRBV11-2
CASSWTDYEQYF
TGTGCCAGCAGCTGGACGGATTACGAGCAGTACTTC
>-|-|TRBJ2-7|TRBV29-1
CSVARGNSYEQYF
TGCAGCGTCGCCAGGGGAAACTCCTACGAGCAGTACTTC
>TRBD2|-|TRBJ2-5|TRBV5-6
CASSWDDRAGKTQYF
TGTGCCAGCAGTTGGGACGATCGAGCGGGGAAGACCCAGTACTTC
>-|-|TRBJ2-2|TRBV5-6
CASSFLGQNTGELFF
TGTGCCAGCAGCTTTCTAGGACAGAACACCGGGGAGCTGTTTTTT
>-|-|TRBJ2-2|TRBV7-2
CASSHPGAVNTGELFF
TGTGCCAGCAGCCATCCTGGGGCAGTGAACACCGGGGAGCTGTTTTTT
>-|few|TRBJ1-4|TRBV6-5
CASSQWTDFATNEKLFF
TGTGCCAGCAGTCAGTGGACGGACTTTGCAACTAATGAAAAACTGTTTTTT
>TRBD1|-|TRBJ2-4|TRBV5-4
CASSFEGARNIQYF
TGTGCCAGCAGCTTCGAGGGGGCGAGGAACATTCAGTACTTC
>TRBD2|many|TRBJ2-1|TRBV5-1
CASSLEAGGHNEQFF
TGCGCCAGCAGCTTGGAGGCGGGGGGGCACAATGAGCAGTTCTTC